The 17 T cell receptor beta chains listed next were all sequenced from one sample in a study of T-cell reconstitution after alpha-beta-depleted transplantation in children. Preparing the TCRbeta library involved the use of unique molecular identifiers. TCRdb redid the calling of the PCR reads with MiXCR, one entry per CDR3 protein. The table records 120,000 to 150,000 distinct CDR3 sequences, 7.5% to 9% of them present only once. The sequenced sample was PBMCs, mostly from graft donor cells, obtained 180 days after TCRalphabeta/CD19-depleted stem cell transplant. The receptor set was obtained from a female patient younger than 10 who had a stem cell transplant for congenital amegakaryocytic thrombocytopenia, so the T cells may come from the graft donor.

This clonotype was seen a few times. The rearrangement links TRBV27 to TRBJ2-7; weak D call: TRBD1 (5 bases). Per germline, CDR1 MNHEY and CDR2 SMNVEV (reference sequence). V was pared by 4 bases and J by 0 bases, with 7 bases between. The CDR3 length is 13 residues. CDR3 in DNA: TGTGCCAGCAGTTCAGGGTTCTCCTACGAGCAGTACTTC. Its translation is CASSSGFSYEQYF.

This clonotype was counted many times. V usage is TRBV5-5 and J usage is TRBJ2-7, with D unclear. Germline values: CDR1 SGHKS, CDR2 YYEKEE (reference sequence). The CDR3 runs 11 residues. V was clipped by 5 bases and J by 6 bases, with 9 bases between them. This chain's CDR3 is CASSSKLEQYF. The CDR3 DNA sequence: TGTGCCAGCAGTTCGAAGCTCGAGCAGTACTTC.

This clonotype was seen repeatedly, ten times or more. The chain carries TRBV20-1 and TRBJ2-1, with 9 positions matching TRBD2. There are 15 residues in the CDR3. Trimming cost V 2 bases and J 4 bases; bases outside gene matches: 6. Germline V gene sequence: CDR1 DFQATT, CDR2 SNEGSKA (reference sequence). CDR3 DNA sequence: TGCAGTGCTAGAAGGCAGCGGGAGGTTTACAATGAGCAGTTCTTC. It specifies CSARRQREVYNEQFF.

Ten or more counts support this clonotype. The CDR3 coding sequence is TGTGCCAGCAGACCAGGGTGGGGGAACACTGAAGCTTTCTTT. Residues: CASRPGWGNTEAFF. The chain has TRBV3-1 and TRBJ1-1, with TRBD1 as a possible D gene (5 bases). The CDR3 consists of 14 residues. Deletions cut 6 bases from V and 1 base from J, with 12 bases between. Germline-derived CDR1 and CDR2 are LGHDT and YNNKEL (reference sequence).

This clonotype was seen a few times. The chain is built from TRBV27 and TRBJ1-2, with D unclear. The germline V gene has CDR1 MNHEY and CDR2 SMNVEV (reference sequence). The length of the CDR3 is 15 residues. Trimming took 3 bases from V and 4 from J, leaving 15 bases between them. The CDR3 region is CASSLDPYSGYGYTF. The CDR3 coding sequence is TGTGCCAGCAGTTTGGACCCCTACTCGGGCTATGGCTACACCTTC.

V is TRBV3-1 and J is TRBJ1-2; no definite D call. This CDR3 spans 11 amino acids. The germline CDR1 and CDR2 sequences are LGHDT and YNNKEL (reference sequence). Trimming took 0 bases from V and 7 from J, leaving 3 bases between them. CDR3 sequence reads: CASSQEGGYTF. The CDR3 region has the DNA TGTGCCAGCAGCCAAGAGGGTGGCTACACCTTC.

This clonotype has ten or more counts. The CDR3 loop is CASRHDGVGDQPQHF. CDR3 nucleotides: TGTGCCAGCAGACACGACGGAGTGGGTGATCAGCCCCAGCATTTT. This chain uses TRBV28 with TRBJ1-5; no reliable D call. V shed 6 bases and J shed 5 bases, with 17 bases lying between them. CDR1 and CDR2 (germline): MDHEN, SYDVKM. The CDR3 runs to 15 residues. Complete variable domain (other parts from reference TRBV28 and TRBJ1-5): DVKVTQSSRYLVKRTGEKVFLECVQDMDHENMFWYRQDPGLGLRLIYFSYDVKMKEKGDIPEGYSVSREKKERFSLILESASTNQTSMYLCASRHDGVGDQPQHFGDGTRLSIL.

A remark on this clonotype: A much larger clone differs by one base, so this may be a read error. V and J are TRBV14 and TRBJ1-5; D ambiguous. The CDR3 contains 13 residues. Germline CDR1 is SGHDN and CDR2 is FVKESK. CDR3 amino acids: CPSSLQSNQPQHF. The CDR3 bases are TGTCCCAGCAGCCTACAGAGCAATCAGCCCCAGCATTTT.

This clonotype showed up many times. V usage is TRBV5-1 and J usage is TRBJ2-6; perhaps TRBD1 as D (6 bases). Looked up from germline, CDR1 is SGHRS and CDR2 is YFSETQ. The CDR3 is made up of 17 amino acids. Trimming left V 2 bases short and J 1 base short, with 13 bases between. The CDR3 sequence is CASSFLVQGSGANVLTF. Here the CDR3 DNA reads TGCGCCAGCAGCTTCCTAGTACAGGGTTCTGGGGCCAACGTCCTGACTTTC. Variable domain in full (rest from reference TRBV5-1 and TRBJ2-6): KAGVTQTPRYLIKTRGQQVTLSCSPISGHRSVSWYQQTPGQGLQFLFEYFSETQRNKGNFPGRFSGRQFSNSRSEMNVSTLELGDSALYLCASSFLVQGSGANVLTFGAGSRLTVL.

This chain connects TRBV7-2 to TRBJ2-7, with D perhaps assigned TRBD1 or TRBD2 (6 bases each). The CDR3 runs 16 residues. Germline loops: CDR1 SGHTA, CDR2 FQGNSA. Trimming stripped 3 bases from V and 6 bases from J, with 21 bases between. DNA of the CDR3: TGTGCCAGCAGCTTGGAGGGGGGTTGGTTTCCGGGCGAGCAGTACTTC. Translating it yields CASSLEGGWFPGEQYF.

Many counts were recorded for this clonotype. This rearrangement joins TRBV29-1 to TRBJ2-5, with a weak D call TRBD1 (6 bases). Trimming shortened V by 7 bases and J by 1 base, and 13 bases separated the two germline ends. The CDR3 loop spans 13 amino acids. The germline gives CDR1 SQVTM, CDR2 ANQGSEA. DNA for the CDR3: TGCAGCGCCGAGGACAGTCCCCAAGAGACCCAGTACTTC. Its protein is CSAEDSPQETQYF.

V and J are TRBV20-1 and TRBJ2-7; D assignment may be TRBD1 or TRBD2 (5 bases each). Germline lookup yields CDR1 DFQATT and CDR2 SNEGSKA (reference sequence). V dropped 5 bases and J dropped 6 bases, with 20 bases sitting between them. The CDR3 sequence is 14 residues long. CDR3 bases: TGCAGTGCTGGCTGGGTAGGGACCCAGCTCGAGCAGTACTTC. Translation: CSAGWVGTQLEQYF.

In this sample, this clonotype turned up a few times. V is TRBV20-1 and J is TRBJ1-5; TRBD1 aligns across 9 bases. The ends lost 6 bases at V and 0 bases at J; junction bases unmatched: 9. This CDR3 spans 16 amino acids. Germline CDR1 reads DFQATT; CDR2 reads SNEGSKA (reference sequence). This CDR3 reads CSANDRGVYSNQPQHF. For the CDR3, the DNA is TGCAGTGCCAATGACAGGGGGGTTTATAGCAATCAGCCCCAGCATTTT.

This chain's CDR3 is CSARVAEHYNEQFF. The CDR3 region has the DNA TGCAGTGCTAGAGTAGCAGAACACTACAATGAGCAGTTCTTC. This chain links TRBV20-1 with TRBJ2-1; D is unresolved. V was trimmed by 1 base and J by 3 bases, leaving 10 bases between them. Germline CDR1 is DFQATT and CDR2 is SNEGSKA (reference sequence). The CDR3 is made up of 14 amino acids.

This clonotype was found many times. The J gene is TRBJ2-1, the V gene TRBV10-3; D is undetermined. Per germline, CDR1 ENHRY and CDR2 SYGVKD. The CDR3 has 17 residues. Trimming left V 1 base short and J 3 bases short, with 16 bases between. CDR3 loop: CAISEWPGRTDYNEQFF. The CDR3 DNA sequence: TGTGCCATCAGTGAGTGGCCCGGGCGGACCGACTACAATGAGCAGTTCTTC.

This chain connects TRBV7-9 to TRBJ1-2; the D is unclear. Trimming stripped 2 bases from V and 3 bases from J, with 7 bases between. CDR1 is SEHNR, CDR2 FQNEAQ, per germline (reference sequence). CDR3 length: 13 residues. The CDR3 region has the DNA TGTGCCAGCAGCTTAATAAGGCACTATGGCTACACCTTC. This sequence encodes CASSLIRHYGYTF.

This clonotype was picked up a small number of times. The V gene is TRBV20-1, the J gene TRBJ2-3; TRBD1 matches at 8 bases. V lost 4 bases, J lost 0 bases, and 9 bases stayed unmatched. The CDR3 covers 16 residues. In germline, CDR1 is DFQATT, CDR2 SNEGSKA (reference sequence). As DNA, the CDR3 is TGCAGTGCTAATCACATCCGGGACAGGAGCACAGATACGCAGTATTTT. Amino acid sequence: CSANHIRDRSTDTQYF.